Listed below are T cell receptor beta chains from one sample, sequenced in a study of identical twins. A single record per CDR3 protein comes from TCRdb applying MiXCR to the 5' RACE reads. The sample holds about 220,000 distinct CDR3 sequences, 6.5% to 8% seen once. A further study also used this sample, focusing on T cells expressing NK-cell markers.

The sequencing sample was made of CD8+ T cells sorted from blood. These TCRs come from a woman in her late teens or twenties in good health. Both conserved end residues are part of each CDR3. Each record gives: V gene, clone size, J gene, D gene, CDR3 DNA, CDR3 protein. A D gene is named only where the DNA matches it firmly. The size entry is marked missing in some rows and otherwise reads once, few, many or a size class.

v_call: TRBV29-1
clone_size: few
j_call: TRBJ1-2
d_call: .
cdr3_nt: TGCAGCGCCCTCGGGACGGGTAACTATGGCTACACCTTC
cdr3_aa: CSALGTGNYGYTF

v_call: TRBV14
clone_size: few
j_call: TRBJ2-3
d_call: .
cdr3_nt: TGTGCCAGCAGCAAGAGGAGGTCGGGCACAGATACGCAGTATTTT
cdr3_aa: CASSKRRSGTDTQYF

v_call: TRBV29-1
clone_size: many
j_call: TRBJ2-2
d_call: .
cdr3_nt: TGCAGCGTGGAGCAGGGGGGCCCCGGGGAGCTGTTTTTT
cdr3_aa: CSVEQGGPGELFF

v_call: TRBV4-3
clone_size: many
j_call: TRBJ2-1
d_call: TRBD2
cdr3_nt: TGCGCCAGCAGCCAAGTACGGGGGGACCAGCAGTTCTTC
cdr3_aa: CASSQVRGDQQFF

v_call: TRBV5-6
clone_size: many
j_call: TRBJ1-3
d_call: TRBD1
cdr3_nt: TGTGCCAGCAGCTTCGGACAGGGAGGAAACACCATATATTTT
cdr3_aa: CASSFGQGGNTIYF

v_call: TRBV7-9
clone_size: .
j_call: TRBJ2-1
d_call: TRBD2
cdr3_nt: TGTGCCAGCAGACCGGGACGGTGGACTAGCGGGTACAATGAGCAGTTCTTC
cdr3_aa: CASRPGRWTSGYNEQFF

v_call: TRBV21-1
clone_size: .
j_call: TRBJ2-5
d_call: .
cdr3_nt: TGTGCCAGCAGCAAATCAACAGATACGTGGGAGACCCAGTACTTC
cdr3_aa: CASSKSTDTWETQYF

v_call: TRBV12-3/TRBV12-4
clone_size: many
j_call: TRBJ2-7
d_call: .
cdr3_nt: TGTGCCAGCAGGGACAACAGAGGCTCCTACGAGCAGTACTTC
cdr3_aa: CASRDNRGSYEQYF

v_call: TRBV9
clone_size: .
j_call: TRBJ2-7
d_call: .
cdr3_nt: TGTGCCAGCAGCGTCTGGGACTTTTCCTACGAGCAGTACTTC
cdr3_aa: CASSVWDFSYEQYF

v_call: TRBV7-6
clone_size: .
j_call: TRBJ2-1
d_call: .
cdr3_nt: TGTGCCAGCAGCTCGAATAGGGGCTCCTACAATGAGCAGTTCTTC
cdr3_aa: CASSSNRGSYNEQFF

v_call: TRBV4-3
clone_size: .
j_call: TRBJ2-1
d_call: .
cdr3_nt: TGCGCCAGCAGCCGGGGGGCAAGCTCCTACAATGAGCAGTTCTTC
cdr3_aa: CASSRGASSYNEQFF

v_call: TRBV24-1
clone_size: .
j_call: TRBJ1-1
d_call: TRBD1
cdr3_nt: TGTGCCACCAGTGACTTGACAGGGAGGGCTTTCTTT
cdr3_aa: CATSDLTGRAFF

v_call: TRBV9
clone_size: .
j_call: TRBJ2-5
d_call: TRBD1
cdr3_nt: TGTGCCAGCAGCTGGACAGGCGGATCGGAGACCCAGTACTTC
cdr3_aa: CASSWTGGSETQYF

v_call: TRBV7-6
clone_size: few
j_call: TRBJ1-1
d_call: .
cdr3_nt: TGTGCCAGCAGCCTGGGCGGACAGACTGAAGCTTTCTTT
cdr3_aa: CASSLGGQTEAFF

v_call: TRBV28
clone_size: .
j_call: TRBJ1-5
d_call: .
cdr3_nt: TGTGCCAGCAGCCCACCCGAGGGAGGGCTACATCAGCCCCAGCATTTT
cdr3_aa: CASSPPEGGLHQPQHF

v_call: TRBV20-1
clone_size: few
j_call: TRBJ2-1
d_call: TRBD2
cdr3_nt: TGCAGTGCTATCGATAAGGGGCTAGCGGGCTACAATGAGCAGTTCTTC
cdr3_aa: CSAIDKGLAGYNEQFF

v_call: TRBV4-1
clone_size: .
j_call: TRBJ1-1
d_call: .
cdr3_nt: TGCGCCAGCAGCCAAGATTTGGGGGACGGAGGTGAAGCTTTCTTT
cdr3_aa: CASSQDLGDGGEAFF

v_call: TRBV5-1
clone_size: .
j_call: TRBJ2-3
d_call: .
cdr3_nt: TGCGCCAGCAGCCACGTACCAGGCTGGGGGAGGTGGGATACGCAGTATTTT
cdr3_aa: CASSHVPGWGRWDTQYF

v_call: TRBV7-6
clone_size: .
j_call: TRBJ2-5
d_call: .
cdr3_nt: TGTGCCAGCAGCTTAGCCGCAGTCTCAACTTTAGAGACCCAGTACTTC
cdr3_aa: CASSLAAVSTLETQYF

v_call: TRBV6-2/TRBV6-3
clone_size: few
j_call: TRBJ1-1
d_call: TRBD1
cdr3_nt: TGTGCCAGCAGTTACACCGGGACAGTAACCAACACTGAAGCTTTCTTT
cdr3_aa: CASSYTGTVTNTEAFF

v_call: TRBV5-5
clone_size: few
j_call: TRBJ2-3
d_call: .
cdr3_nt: TGTGCCAGCAGGAAGGGGGTAGGGGATACGCAGTATTTT
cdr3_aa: CASRKGVGDTQYF

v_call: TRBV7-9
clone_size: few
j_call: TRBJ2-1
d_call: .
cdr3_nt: TGTGCCAGCAGCTCTAAGGGGAGCTCCTACAATGAGCAGTTCTTC
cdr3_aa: CASSSKGSSYNEQFF

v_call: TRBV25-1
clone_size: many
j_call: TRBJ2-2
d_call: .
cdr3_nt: TGTGCCAGCAGTCACAACCCCCGAGGGACCGGGGAGCTGTTTTTT
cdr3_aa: CASSHNPRGTGELFF

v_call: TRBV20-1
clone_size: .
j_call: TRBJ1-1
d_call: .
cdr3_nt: TGCAGTGCTACCCCCCATGCTGAAGCTTTCTTT
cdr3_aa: CSATPHAEAFF

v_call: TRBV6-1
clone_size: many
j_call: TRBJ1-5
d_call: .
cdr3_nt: TGTGCCAGCAGTCAGGCTAGCAATCAGCCCCAGCATTTT
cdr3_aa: CASSQASNQPQHF

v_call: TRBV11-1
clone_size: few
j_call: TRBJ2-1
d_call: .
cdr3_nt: TGTGCCAGCAGCTCCCCAGTTCGGTGGGTTAGCGGTTACAATGAGCAGTTCTTC
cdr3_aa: CASSSPVRWVSGYNEQFF

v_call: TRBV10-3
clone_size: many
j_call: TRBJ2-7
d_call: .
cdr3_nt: TGTGCCGGAGGGGGGTCCGGTTACGAGCAGTACTTC
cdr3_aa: CAGGGSGYEQYF

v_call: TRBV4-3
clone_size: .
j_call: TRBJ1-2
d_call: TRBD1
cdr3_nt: TGCGCCAGCAGCCAAGATCTGGGACAGGCGAACTATGGCTACACCTTC
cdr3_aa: CASSQDLGQANYGYTF

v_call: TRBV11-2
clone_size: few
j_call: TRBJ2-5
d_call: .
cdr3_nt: TGTGCCAGCAGCCAAAGCCCGCTGGCCGAGACCCAGTACTTC
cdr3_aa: CASSQSPLAETQYF

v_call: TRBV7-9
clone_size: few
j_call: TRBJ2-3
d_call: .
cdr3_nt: TGTGCCAGCGAGGAACTGGGGGCAGATACGCAGTATTTT
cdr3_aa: CASEELGADTQYF

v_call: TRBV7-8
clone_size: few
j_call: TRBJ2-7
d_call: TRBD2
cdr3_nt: TGTGCCAGCAGCACACGCGCGGGGGACGCGAGCTACGAGCAGTACTTC
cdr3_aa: CASSTRAGDASYEQYF

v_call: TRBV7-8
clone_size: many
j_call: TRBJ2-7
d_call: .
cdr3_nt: TGCGCCAGCAGCTTGGCAGGGTCCGAGCAGTACTTC
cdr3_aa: CASSLAGSEQYF

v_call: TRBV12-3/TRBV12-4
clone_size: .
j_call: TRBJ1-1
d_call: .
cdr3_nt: TGTGCCAGCAAAAACCACGCTGAAGCTTTCTTT
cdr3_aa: CASKNHAEAFF

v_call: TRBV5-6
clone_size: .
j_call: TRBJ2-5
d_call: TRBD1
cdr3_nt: TGTGCCAGCAGCTACGGGACAGGGGTTCAAGAGACCCAGTACTTC
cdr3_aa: CASSYGTGVQETQYF

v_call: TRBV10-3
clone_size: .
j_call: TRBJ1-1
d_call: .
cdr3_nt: TGTGCCATCAGTGAGACAACCAAAGAAGCTTTCTTT
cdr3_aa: CAISETTKEAFF

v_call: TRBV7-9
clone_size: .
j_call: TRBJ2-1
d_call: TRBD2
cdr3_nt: TGTGCCAGCAGCCACCCTAGCGGGCCACACAATGAGCAGTTCTTC
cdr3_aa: CASSHPSGPHNEQFF

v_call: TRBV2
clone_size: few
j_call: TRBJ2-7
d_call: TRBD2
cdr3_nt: TGTGCCAGCACCGGACTAGCGGGAGGACTCCTCGGCGAGCAGTACTTC
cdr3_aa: CASTGLAGGLLGEQYF

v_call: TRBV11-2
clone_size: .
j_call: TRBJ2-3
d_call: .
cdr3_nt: TGTGCCAGCAGCTTAGGTGGGGGTTCAAGTCGGGCAGATACGCAGTATTTT
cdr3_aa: CASSLGGGSSRADTQYF

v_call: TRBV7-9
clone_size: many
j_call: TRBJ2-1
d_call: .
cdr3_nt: TGTGCCAGCAGCTTAGCCCAGGGGTCTATGTATGAGCAGTTCTTC
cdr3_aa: CASSLAQGSMYEQFF

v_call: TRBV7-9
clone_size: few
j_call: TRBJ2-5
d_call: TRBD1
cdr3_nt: TGTGCCAGCAGCTTAACAGGGGGAAGCGAAGAGACCCAGTACTTC
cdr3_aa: CASSLTGGSEETQYF

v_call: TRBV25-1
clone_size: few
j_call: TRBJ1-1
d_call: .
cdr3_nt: TGTGCCAGCAGAACAGGGTTCGTCACTGAAGCTTTCTTT
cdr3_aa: CASRTGFVTEAFF

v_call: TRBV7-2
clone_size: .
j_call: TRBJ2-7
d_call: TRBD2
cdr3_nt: TGTGCCAGCAGCACAACCGGGAGGGGATCCTACGAGCAGTACTTC
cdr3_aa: CASSTTGRGSYEQYF

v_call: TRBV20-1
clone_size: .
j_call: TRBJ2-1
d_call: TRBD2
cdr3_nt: TGCAGTGCTAGAGTCCCGACTAGCGGGGGGGCAGATGAGCAGTTCTTC
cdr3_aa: CSARVPTSGGADEQFF

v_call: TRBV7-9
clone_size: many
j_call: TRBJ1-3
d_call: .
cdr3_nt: TGTGCCAGCAGCTCCGGACAGCGCTCTGGAAACACCATATATTTT
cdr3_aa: CASSSGQRSGNTIYF

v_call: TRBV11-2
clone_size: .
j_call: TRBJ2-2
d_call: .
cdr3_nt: TGTGCCAGCAGCTTAGTTCTTGGAACCGGGGAGCTGTTTTTT
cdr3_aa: CASSLVLGTGELFF

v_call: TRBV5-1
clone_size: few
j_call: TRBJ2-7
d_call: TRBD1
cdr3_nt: TGCGCCAGCAGCCAGGGACAGGGGAACATAGAGCAGTACTTC
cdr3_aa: CASSQGQGNIEQYF